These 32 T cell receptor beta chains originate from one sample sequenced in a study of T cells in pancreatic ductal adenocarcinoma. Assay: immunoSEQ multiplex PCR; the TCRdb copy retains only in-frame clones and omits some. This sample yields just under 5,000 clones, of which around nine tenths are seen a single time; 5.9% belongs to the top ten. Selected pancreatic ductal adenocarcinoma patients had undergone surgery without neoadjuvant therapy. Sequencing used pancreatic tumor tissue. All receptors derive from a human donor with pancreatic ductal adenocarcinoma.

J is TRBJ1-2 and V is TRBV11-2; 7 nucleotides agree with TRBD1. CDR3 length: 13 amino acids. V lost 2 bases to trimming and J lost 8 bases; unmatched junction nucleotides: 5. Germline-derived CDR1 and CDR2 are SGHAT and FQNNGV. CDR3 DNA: TGTGCCAGCAGCTTACGACAGGGCCTGGGCTACACCTTC. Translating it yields CASSLRQGLGYTF.

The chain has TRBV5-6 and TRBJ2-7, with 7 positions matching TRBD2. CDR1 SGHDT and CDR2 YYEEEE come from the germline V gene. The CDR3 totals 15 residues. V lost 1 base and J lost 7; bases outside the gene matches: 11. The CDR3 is CASSLPSGQGWEQYF. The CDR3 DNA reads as TGTGCCAGCAGCTTGCCTAGCGGTCAAGGTTGGGAGCAGTACTTC. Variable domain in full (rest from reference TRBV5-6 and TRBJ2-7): DAGVTQSPTHLIKTRGQQVTLRCSPKSGHDTVSWYQQALGQGPQFIFQYYEEEERQRGNFPDRFSGHQFPNYSSELNVNALLLGDSALYLCASSLPSGQGWEQYFGPGTRLTVT.

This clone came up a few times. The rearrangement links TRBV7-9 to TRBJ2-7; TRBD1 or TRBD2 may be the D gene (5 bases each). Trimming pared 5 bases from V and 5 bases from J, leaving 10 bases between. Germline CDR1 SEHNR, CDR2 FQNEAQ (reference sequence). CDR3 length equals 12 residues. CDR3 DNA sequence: TGTGCCAGCAGCGGGGACGGTGACGAGCAGTACTTC. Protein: CASSGDGDEQYF.

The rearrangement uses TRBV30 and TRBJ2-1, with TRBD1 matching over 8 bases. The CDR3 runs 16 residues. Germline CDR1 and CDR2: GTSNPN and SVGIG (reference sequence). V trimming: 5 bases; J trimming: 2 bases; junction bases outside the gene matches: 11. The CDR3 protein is CAWSSLRTGTYNEQFF. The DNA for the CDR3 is TGTGCCTGGTCAAGCCTGAGGACAGGGACCTACAATGAGCAGTTCTTC.

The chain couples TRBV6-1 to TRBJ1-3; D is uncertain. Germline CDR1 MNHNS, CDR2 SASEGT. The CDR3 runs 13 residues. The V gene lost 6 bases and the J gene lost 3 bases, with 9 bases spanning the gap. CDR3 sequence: CASRGSFGNTIYF. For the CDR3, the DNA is TGTGCCAGCAGGGGCAGTTTTGGAAACACCATATATTTT.

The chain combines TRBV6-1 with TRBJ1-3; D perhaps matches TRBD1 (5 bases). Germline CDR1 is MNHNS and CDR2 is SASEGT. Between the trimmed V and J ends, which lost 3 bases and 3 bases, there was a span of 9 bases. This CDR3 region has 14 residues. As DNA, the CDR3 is TGTGCCAGCAGTGACCCAGGGCTTGGAAACACCATATATTTT. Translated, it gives CASSDPGLGNTIYF.

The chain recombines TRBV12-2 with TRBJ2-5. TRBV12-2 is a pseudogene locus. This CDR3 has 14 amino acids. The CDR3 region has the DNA TGTGCAAGTCGCCTAGGGACCAACCAAGAGACCCAGTACTTC. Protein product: CASRLGTNQETQYF.

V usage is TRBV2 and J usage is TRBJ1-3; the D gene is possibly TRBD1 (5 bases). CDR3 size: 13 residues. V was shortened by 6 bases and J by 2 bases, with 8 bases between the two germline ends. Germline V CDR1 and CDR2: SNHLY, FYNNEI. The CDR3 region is CASRGPAGNTIYF. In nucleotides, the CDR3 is TGTGCCAGCAGGGGACCGGCTGGAAACACCATATATTTT.

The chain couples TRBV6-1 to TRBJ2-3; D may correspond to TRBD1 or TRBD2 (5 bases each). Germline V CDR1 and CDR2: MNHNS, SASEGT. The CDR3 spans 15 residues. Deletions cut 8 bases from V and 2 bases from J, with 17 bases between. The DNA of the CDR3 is TGTGCCAGCTTATGGGGACGCCCAAACACAGATACGCAGTATTTT. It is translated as CASLWGRPNTDTQYF.

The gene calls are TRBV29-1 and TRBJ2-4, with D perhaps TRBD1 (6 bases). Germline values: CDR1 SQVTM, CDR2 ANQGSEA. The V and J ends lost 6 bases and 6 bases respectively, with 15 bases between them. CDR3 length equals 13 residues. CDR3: CSVRQDDRNIQYF. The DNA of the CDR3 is TGCAGCGTCCGACAGGACGATCGAAACATTCAGTACTTC. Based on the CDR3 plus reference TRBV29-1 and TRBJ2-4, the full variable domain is SAVISQKPSRDICQRGTSLTIQCQVDSQVTMMFWYRQQPGQSLTLIATANQGSEATYESGFVIDKFPISRPNLTFSTLTVSNMSPEDSSIYLCSVRQDDRNIQYFGAGTRLSVL.

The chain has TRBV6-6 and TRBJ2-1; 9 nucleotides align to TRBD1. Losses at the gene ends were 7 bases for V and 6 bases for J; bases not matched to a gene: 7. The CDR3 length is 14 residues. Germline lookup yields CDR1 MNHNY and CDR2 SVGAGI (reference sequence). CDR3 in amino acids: CASNQGQGFNEQFF. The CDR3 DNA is TGTGCCAGCAACCAGGGACAGGGATTCAATGAGCAGTTCTTC.

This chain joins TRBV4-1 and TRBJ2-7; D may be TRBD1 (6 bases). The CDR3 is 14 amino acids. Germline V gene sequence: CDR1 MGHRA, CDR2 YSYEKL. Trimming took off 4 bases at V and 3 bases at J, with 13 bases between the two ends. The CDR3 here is CASSLPDRLYEQYF. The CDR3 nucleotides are TGCGCCAGCAGCCTCCCTGACAGGCTCTACGAGCAGTACTTC.

In DNA form, the CDR3 reads TGTGCCAGCAGTTTAAACGGGGCGGGCGAGCAGTACTTC. It encodes CASSLNGAGEQYF. The chain carries TRBV2 and TRBJ2-7; D is tentatively TRBD1 or TRBD2 (5 bases each). The germline V and J ends were trimmed by 5 bases and 6 bases, with 14 bases remaining between them. The CDR3 covers 13 residues. CDR1 is SNHLY and CDR2 is FYNNEI in the germline V gene.

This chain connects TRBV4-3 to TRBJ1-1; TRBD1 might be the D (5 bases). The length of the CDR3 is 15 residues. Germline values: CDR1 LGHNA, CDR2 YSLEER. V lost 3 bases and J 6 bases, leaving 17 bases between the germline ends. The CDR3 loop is CASSQRPGGESEAFF. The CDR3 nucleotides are TGCGCCAGCAGCCAGAGACCCGGGGGGGAATCTGAAGCTTTCTTT.

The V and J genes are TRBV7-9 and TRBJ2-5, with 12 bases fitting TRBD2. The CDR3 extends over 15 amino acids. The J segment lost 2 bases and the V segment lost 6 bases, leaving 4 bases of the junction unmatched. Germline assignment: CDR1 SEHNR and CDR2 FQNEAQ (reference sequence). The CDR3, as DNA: TGTGCCAGCAGTCCGGGGACTAGCGGGCAAGAGACCCAGTACTTC. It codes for CASSPGTSGQETQYF.

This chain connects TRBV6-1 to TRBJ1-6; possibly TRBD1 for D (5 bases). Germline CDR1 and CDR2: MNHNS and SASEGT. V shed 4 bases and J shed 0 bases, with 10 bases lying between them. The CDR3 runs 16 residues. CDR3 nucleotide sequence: TGTGCCAGCAGTGTGGGGCTTAGCTCCTATAATTCACCCCTCCACTTT. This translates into CASSVGLSSYNSPLHF.

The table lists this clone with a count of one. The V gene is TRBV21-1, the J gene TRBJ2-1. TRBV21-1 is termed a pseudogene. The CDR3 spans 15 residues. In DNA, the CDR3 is TGTGCCAGCTCGCAAAGGACCCCGAATATTAATGAGCAGTTCTTC. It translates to CASSQRTPNINEQFF.

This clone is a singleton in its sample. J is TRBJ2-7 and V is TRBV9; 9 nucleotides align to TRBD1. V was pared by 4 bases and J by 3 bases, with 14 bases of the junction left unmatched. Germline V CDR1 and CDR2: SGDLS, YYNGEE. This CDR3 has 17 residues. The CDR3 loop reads CASSPDPGTGRYYEQYF. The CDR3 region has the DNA TGTGCCAGCAGCCCAGACCCGGGGACAGGGAGATACTACGAGCAGTACTTC.

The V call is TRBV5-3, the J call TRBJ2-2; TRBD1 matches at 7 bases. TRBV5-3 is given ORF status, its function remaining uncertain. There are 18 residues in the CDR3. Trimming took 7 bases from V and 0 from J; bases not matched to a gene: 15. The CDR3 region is CARGRTGVMRSNTGELFF. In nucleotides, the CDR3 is TGTGCCAGAGGACGTACAGGGGTGATGCGTTCGAACACCGGGGAGCTGTTTTTT.

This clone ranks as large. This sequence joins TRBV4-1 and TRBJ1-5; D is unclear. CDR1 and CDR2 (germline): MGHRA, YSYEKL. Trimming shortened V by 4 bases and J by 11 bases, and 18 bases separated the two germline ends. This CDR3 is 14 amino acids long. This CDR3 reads CASSPGPSSMSQHF. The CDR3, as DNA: TGCGCCAGCAGCCCCGGACCGAGCTCGATGTCCCAGCATTTT.

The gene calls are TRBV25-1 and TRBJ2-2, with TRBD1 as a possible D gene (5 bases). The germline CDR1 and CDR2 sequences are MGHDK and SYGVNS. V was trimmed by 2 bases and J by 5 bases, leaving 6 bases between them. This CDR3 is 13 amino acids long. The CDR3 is CASSEQGTGELFF. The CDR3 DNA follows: TGTGCCAGCAGTGAACAGGGAACCGGGGAGCTGTTTTTT. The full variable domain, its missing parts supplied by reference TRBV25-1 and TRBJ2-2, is EADIYQTPRYLVIGTGKKITLECSQTMGHDKMYWYQQDPGMELHLIHYSYGVNSTEKGDLSSESTVSRIRTEHFPLTLESARPSHTSQYLCASSEQGTGELFFGEGSRLTVL.

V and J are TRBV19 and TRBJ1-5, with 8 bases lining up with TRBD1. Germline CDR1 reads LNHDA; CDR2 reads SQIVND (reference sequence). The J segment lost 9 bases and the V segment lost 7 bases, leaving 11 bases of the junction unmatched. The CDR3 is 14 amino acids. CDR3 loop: CASISAQGAGPQHF. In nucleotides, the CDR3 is TGTGCCAGTATCTCGGCCCAGGGGGCAGGGCCCCAGCATTTT.

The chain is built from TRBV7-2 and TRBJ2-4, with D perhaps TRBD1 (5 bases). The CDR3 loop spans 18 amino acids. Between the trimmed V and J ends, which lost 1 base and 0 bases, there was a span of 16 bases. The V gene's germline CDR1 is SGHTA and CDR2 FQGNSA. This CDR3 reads CASSLVPLTVLAKNIQYF. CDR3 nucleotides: TGTGCCAGCAGCTTAGTGCCCTTGACAGTGCTAGCCAAAAACATTCAGTACTTC.

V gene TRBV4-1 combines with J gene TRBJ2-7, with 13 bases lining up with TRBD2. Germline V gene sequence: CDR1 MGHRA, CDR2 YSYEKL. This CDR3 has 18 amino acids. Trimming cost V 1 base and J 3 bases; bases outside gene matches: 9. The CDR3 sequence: CASSQVIPGTSGDYEQYF. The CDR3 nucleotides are TGCGCCAGCAGCCAAGTCATCCCAGGGACTAGCGGGGACTACGAGCAGTACTTC.

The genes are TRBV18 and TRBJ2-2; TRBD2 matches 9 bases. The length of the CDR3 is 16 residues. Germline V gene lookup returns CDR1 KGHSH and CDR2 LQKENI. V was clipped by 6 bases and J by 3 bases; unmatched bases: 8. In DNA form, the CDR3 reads TGTGCCAGCTCGCTGGGACTAGCTATAGACACCGGGGAGCTGTTTTTT. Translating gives CASSLGLAIDTGELFF.

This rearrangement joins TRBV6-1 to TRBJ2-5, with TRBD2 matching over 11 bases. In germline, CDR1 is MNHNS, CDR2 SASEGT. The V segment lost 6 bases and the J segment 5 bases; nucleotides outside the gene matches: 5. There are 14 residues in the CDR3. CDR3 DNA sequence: TGTGCCAGCAGATCGACTAGCGGGATCGAGACCCAGTACTTC. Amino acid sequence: CASRSTSGIETQYF.

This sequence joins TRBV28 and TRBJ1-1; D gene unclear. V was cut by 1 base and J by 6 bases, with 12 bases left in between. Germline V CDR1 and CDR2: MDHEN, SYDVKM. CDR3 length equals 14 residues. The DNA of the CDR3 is TGTGCCAGCAGTTTATCATCTACCCGCCCTGAAGCTTTCTTT. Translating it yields CASSLSSTRPEAFF.

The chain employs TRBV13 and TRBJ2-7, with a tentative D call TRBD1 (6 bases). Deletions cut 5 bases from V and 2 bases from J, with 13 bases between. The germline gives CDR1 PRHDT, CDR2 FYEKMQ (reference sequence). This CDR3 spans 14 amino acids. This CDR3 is CASSLQGSPYEQYF. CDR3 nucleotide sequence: TGTGCCAGCAGCCTACAGGGCTCCCCCTACGAGCAGTACTTC.

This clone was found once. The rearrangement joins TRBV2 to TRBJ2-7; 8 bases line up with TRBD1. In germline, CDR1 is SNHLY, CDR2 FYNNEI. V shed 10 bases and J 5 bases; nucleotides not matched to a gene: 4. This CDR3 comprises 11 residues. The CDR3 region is CATTGAHEQYF. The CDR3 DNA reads TGTGCCACGACAGGGGCACACGAGCAGTACTTC.

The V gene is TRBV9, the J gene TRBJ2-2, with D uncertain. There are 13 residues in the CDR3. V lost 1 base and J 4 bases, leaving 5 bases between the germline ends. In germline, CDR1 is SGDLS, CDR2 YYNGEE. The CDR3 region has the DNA TGTGCCAGCAGCGTAATAGCCACCGGGGAGCTGTTTTTT. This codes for CASSVIATGELFF.

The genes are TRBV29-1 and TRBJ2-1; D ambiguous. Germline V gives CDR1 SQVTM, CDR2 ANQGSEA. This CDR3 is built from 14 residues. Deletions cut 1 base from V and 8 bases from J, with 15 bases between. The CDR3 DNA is TGCAGCGTTGAAGCCCCCCTCCGTGGGTATGAGCAGTTCTTC. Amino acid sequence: CSVEAPLRGYEQFF.

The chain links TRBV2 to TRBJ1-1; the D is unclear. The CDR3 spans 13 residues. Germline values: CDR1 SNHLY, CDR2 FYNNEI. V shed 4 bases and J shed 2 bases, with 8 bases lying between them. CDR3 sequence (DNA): TGTGCCAGCAGTGGGACGGCTAACACTGAAGCTTTCTTT. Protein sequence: CASSGTANTEAFF.